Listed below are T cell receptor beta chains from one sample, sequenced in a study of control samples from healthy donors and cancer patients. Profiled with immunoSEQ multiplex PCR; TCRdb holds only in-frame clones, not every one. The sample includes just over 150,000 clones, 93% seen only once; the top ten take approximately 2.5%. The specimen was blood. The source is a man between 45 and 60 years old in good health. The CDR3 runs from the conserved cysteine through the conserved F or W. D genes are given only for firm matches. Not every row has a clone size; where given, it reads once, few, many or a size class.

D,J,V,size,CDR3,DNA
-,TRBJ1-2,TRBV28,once,CASSYQEGGNYGYTF,TGTGCCAGCAGCTACCAGGAGGGGGGAAACTATGGCTACACCTTC
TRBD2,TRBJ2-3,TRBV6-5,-,CASRRLAGDDTQYF,TGTGCCAGCAGGAGGCTAGCGGGAGATGATACGCAGTATTTT
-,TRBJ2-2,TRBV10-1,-,CASRNGYTGELFF,TGCGCCAGCAGGAACGGCTACACCGGGGAGCTGTTTTTT
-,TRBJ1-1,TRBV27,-,CASGGNTEAFF,TGTGCCAGCGGGGGGAACACTGAAGCTTTCTTT
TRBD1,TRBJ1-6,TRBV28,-,CASSSPTGGDSPLHF,TGTGCCAGCAGTTCGCCGACAGGGGGCGATTCACCCCTCCACTTT
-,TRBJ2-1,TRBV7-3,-,CASSQGTSNEQFF,TGTGCCAGCAGCCAGGGGACCTCCAATGAGCAGTTCTTC
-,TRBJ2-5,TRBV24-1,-,CATSDHQETQYF,TGTGCCACCAGTGACCACCAAGAGACCCAGTACTTC
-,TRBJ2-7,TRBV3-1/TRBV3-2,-,CASSQDGFEQYF,TGTGCCAGCAGCCAAGATGGATTCGAGCAGTACTTC
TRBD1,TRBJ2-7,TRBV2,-,CASSLGQASYEQYF,TGTGCCAGCAGCCTGGGACAGGCCTCCTACGAGCAGTACTTC
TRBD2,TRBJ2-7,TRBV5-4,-,CASSTPAGGPDEQYF,TGTGCCAGCAGTACCCCAGCGGGAGGGCCAGACGAGCAGTACTTC
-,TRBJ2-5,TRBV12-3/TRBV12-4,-,CASSSSARETQYF,TGTGCCAGCAGTTCCTCCGCGAGGGAGACCCAGTACTTC
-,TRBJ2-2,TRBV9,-,CASSWGTRGTGELFF,TGTGCCAGCAGCTGGGGGACCCGGGGAACCGGGGAGCTGTTTTTT
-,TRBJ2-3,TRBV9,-,CASSVSGHLTDTQYF,TGTGCCAGCAGCGTGAGCGGGCACTTAACAGATACGCAGTATTTT
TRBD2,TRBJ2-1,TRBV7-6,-,CASSFSSGSTYNEQFF,TGTGCCAGCAGCTTTTCTAGCGGGAGTACCTACAATGAGCAGTTCTTC
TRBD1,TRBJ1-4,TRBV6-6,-,CASSSRGGEKLFF,TGTGCCAGCAGTTCCAGGGGGGGCGAAAAACTGTTTTTT
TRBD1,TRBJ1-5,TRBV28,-,CASGTGGKPQHF,TGTGCCAGCGGTACAGGGGGAAAACCCCAGCATTTT
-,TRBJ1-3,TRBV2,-,CASSERGFSGNTIYF,TGTGCCAGCAGTGAAAGGGGCTTCTCTGGAAACACCATATATTTT
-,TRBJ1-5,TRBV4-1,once,CASSQGTNAEPQHF,TGCGCCAGCAGCCAAGGGACAAATGCGGAGCCCCAGCATTTT
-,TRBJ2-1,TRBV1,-,CTSSPGISGRVNEQFF,TGCACCAGCAGCCCCGGGATCAGCGGGAGGGTAAATGAGCAGTTCTTC
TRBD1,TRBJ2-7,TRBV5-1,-,CASSSARQGLSYEQYF,TGCGCCAGCAGCTCAGCCCGACAGGGTTTGTCCTACGAGCAGTACTTC
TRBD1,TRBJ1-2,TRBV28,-,CASSLRDSYGYTF,TGTGCCAGCAGCCTCAGGGACAGCTATGGCTACACCTTC
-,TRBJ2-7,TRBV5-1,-,CASGPSSYEQYF,TGCGCCAGCGGGCCCAGCTCCTACGAGCAGTACTTC
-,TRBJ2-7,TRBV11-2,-,CASTENTYEQYF,TGTGCCAGCACGGAGAACACCTACGAGCAGTACTTC
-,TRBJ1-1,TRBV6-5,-,CASSYSLKMNTEAFF,TGTGCCAGCAGTTACTCGCTCAAGATGAACACTGAAGCTTTCTTT
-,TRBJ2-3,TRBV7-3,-,CASSRGSGSTDTQYF,TGTGCCAGCAGCCGGGGAAGCGGAAGCACAGATACGCAGTATTTT
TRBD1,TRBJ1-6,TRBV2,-,CATRRQGNSPLHF,TGTGCCACCCGACGACAGGGCAATTCACCCCTCCACTTT
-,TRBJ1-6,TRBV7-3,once,CASRGGSNNSPLHF,TGTGCCAGCAGGGGTGGCTCCAATAATTCACCCCTCCACTTT
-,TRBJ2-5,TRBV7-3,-,CASSKPGPYETQYF,TGTGCCAGCAGCAAACCGGGACCCTACGAGACCCAGTACTTC
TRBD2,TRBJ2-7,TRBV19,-,CASSATGGRAYEQYF,TGTGCCAGTAGTGCTACGGGCGGGAGAGCCTACGAGCAGTACTTC
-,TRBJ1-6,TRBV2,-,CASSDGLYNSPLHF,TGTGCCAGCAGTGACGGTCTGTATAATTCACCCCTCCACTTT
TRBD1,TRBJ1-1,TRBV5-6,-,CASSFLTGTEGTEAFF,TGTGCCAGCAGCTTCCTTACAGGGACAGAGGGCACTGAAGCTTTCTTT
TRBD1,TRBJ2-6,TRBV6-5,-,CASSQGAGANVLTF,TGTGCCAGCTCCCAGGGGGCTGGGGCCAACGTCCTGACTTTC
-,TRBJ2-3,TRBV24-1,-,CATSKGRKSTDTQYF,TGTGCCACCAGCAAGGGACGGAAAAGCACAGATACGCAGTATTTT
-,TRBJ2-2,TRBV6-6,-,CASTFSNTGELFF,TGTGCCAGCACGTTTTCGAACACCGGGGAGCTGTTTTTT
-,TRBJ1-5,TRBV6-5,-,CASRTVSNQPQHF,TGTGCCAGCCGGACAGTTAGCAATCAGCCCCAGCATTTT
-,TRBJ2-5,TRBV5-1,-,CASSSGNGNQETQYF,TGCGCCAGCAGCTCTGGGAACGGGAATCAAGAGACCCAGTACTTC
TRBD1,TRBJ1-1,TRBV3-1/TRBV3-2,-,CASSQVRTGRANTEAFF,TGTGCCAGCAGCCAAGTCCGGACAGGGAGGGCGAACACTGAAGCTTTCTTT
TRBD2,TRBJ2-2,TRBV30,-,CAWSVLGGRATGELFF,TGTGCCTGGAGTGTACTTGGCGGGAGAGCCACCGGGGAGCTGTTTTTT
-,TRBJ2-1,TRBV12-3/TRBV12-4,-,CASSNRVNEQFF,TGTGCCAGCAGCAATCGGGTGAATGAGCAGTTCTTC
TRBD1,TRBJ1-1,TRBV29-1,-,CSVTATGRGTEAFF,TGCAGCGTAACCGCGACAGGGAGAGGGACTGAAGCTTTCTTT
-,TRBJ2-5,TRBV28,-,CASSLDTGRETQYF,TGTGCCAGCAGTCTCGATACAGGGAGGGAGACCCAGTACTTC
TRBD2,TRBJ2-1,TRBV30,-,CAWSRLRTSGRRGNEQFF,TGTGCCTGGAGTCGCCTTAGGACTAGCGGGAGAAGGGGCAATGAGCAGTTCTTC
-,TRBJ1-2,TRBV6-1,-,CASSEALPGRGGSYGYTF,TGTGCCAGCAGTGAAGCGCTCCCCGGCCGAGGGGGTTCCTATGGCTACACCTTC
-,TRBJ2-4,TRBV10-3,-,CAISESAGEAKNIQYF,TGTGCCATCAGTGAGTCGGCAGGGGAGGCCAAAAACATTCAGTACTTC
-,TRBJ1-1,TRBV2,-,CASSDKAPTEAFF,TGTGCCAGCAGTGATAAGGCTCCCACTGAAGCTTTCTTT
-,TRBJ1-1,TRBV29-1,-,CSVVVQGNTEAFF,TGCAGCGTTGTAGTACAGGGGAACACTGAAGCTTTCTTT
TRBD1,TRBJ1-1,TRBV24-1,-,CATSETQGAVTEAFF,TGTGCCACCAGTGAGACCCAGGGGGCGGTCACTGAAGCTTTCTTT
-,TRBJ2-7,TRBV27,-,CASSSLLLGSSYEQYF,TGTGCCAGCAGTTCCCTTCTTTTGGGGAGCTCCTACGAGCAGTACTTC
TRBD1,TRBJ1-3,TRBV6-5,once,CASKRGQAYENTIYF,TGTGCCAGCAAGCGGGGACAGGCCTACGAAAACACCATATATTTT
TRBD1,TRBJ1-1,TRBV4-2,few,CASSQEGGVLTEAFF,TGTGCCAGCAGCCAAGAAGGGGGCGTCCTCACTGAAGCTTTCTTT
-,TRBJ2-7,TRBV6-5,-,CASLANSYEQYF,TGTGCCAGCCTAGCGAACTCCTACGAGCAGTACTTC
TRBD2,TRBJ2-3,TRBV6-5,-,CASSFSGRGADTQYF,TGTGCCAGCAGTTTTAGCGGGAGAGGCGCAGATACGCAGTATTTT